This T cell receptor beta chain was identified during a study of T cell changes during pregnancy in multiple sclerosis. Trimming took 0 bases from V and 11 from J, leaving 17 bases between them. Germline V gene data show CDR1 as SGHRS and CDR2 as YFSETQ. There are 14 residues in the CDR3. The table came from immunoSEQ multiplex PCR; TCRdb's copy has only in-frame clones and leaves some out. The sample has over 60,000 clones, 75% to 95% seen once. The source material was peripheral blood, sampled in the third trimester of pregnancy. The chain uses TRBV5-1 and TRBJ1-1, with D hard to call. This TCR was sampled from a female donor in good health, enrolled as a control in a pregnancy study. The DNA of the CDR3 is TGCGCCAGCAGCTTGGAGGGAGGAGGTGCGGTGGCTTTCTTT. This translates into CASSLEGGGAVAFF.